The rows below give T cell receptor beta chains drawn from one sample of a study of CD4 T cells in relation to SARS-CoV-2 and coronaviruses. The antigens for these receptors are not known. Some clones are missing from TCRdb's copy, which holds only in-frame ones; the method was immunoSEQ multiplex PCR. The data contain around 18,000 clones, approximately 80% of them singletons. The specimen sequenced was CD4+ T cells from PBMCs, cultured in vitro. These receptors all come from a human donor in good health. The CDR3 runs from the conserved cysteine through the conserved F or W. A D gene is named only where the DNA matches it firmly. Part of the rows lack a size; the others show once, few, many or a class for expanded clones.

clone_size	j_call	d_call	v_call	cdr3_nt	cdr3_aa
-	TRBJ2-2	TRBD2	TRBV5-4	TGTGCCAGCAGCGCATGGGGGGGTAACACCGGGGAGCTGTTTTTT	CASSAWGGNTGELFF
-	TRBJ1-4	TRBD1	TRBV11-2	TGTGCCAGCAGCCCGCAGGGGGTGATGGATGAAAAACTGTTTTTT	CASSPQGVMDEKLFF
-	TRBJ2-1	TRBD1	TRBV6-4	TGTGCCAGCAGTGTTGAAGGGGGCGAGGTGAGCAATGAGCAGTTCTTC	CASSVEGGEVSNEQFF
once	TRBJ1-3	-	TRBV10-2	TGCGCCAGCGGGGGGGACGGAAGCTCTGGAAACACCATATATTTT	CASGGDGSSGNTIYF
-	TRBJ2-2	-	TRBV6-5	TGTGCCAGCAGTTACCAGACCGAGCTCGACACCGGGGAGCTGTTTTTT	CASSYQTELDTGELFF
-	TRBJ1-1	-	TRBV7-3	TGTGCCAGCAGCTTAATGGAGAACACTGAAGCTTTCTTT	CASSLMENTEAFF
-	TRBJ1-3	-	TRBV19	TGTGCCAGTAGCAAGGGTTTTGGAAACACCATATATTTT	CASSKGFGNTIYF
-	TRBJ2-3	-	TRBV7-9	TGTGCCAGCAGCGCCATGGGGGGAAGCACAGATACGCAGTATTTT	CASSAMGGSTDTQYF
-	TRBJ1-2	-	TRBV23-1	TGCGCCAGCAGTCAGCGGGGCTACACCTTC	CASSQRGYTF
-	TRBJ1-5	-	TRBV10-3	TGTGCCACCGGGATCGACAATCAGCCCCAGCATTTT	CATGIDNQPQHF
-	TRBJ2-7	-	TRBV30	TGTGCCTGGAGGGGCCCAAACTACGAGCAGTACTTC	CAWRGPNYEQYF
few	TRBJ2-5	TRBD1	TRBV18	TGTGCCAGCTCACCACCAACAGGGGGCTCAGAGACCCAGTACTTC	CASSPPTGGSETQYF
once	TRBJ2-3	-	TRBV19	TGTGCCAGTCGGACGGTCGATAGCACAGATACGCAGTATTTT	CASRTVDSTDTQYF
-	TRBJ1-2	-	TRBV10-3	TGTGCCATCAGCGACGGACAGCGCCAGGGCTACACCTTC	CAISDGQRQGYTF
-	TRBJ2-5	-	TRBV5-1	TGCGCCAGCAGCTTGGAGCTACAAGAGACCCAGTACTTC	CASSLELQETQYF
once	TRBJ2-3	-	TRBV30	TGTGCCAGCGGAGTTTGGTTAGATACGCAGTATTTT	CASGVWLDTQYF